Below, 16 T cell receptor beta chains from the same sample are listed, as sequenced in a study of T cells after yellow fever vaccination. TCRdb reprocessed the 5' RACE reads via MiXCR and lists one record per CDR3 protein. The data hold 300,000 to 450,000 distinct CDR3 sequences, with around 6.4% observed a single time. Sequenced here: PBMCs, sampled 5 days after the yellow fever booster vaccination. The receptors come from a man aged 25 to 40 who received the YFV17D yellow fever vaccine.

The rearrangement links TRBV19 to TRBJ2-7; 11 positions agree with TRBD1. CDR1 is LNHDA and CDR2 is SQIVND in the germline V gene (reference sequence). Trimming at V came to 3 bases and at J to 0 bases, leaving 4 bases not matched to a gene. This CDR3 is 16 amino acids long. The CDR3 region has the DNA TGTGCCAGTAGTATCCCCGGACAGGGGGCCTCCTACGAGCAGTACTTC. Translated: CASSIPGQGASYEQYF.

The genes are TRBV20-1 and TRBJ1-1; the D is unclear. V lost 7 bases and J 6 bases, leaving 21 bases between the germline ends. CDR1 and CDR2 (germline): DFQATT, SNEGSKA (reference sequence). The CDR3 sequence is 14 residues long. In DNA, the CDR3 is TGCAGTGTTATAACGGCTCCCCGGGATCCTGAAGCTTTCTTT. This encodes CSVITAPRDPEAFF.

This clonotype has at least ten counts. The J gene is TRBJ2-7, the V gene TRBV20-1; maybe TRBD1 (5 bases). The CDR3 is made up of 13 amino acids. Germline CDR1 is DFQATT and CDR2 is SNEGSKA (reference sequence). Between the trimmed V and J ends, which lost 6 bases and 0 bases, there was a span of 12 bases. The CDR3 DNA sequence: TGCAGTGCCCCTCCAGGGCGCTCCTACGAGCAGTACTTC. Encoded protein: CSAPPGRSYEQYF.

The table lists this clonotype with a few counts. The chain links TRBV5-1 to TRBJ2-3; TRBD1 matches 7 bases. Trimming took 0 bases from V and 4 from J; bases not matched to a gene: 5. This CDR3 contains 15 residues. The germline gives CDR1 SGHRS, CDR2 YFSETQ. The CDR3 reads CASSLDRGSADTQYF. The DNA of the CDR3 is TGCGCCAGCAGCTTGGACAGGGGCTCGGCAGATACGCAGTATTTT.

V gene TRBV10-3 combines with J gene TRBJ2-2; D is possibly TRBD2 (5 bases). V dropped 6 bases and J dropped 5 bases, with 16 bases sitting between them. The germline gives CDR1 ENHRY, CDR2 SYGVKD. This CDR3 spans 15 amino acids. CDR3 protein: CAISPLGDGTGELFF. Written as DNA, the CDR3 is TGTGCCATCAGCCCACTAGGCGATGGTACCGGGGAGCTGTTTTTT.

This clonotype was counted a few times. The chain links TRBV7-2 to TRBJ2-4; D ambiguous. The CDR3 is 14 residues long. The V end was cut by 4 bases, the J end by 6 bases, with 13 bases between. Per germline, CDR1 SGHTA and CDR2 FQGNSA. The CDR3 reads CASSSPGIGNIQYF. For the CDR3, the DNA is TGTGCCAGCAGCTCACCGGGCATCGGAAACATTCAGTACTTC.

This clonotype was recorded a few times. CDR3 DNA: TGTGCCAGCAGCTTAGCGGGAGGCCTCGTGATTGAGCAGTACTTC. Translating gives CASSLAGGLVIEQYF. This chain links TRBV7-2 with TRBJ2-7, with TRBD2 as a possible D gene (6 bases). Per the germline V gene, CDR1 is SGHTA and CDR2 is FQGNSA. The CDR3 totals 15 residues. V was cut by 0 bases and J by 7 bases, with 16 bases left in between.

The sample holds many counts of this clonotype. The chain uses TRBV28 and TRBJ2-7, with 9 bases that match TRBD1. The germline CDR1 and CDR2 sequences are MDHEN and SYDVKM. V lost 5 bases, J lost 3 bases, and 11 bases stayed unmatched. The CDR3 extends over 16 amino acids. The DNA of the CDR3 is TGTGCCAGCAGTATTACCGGGACAGGGAGTGACTACGAGCAGTACTTC. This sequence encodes CASSITGTGSDYEQYF.

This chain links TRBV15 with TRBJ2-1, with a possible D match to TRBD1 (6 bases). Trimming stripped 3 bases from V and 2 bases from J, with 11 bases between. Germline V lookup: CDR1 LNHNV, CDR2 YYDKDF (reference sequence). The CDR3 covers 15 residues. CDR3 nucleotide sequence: TGTGCCACCAGCAGCCGGGACACCACCTACAATGAGCAGTTCTTC. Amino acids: CATSSRDTTYNEQFF.

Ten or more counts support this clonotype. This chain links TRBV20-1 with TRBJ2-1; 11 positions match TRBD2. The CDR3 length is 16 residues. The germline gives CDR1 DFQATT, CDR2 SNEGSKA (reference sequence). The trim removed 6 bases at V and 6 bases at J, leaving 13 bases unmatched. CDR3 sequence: CSAPKLAGESINEQFF. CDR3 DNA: TGCAGTGCGCCCAAACTAGCGGGAGAGTCTATCAATGAGCAGTTCTTC.

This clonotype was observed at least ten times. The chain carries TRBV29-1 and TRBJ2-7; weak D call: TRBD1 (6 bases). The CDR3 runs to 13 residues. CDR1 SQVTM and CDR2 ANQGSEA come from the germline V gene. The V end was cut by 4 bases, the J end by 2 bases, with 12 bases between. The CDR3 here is CSVVTGNTYEQYF. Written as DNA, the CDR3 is TGCAGCGTTGTCACAGGGAATACCTACGAGCAGTACTTC.

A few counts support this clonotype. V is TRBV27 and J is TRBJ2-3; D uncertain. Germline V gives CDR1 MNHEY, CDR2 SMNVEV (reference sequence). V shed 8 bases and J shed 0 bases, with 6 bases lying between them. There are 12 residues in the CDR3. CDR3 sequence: CASGASTDTQYF. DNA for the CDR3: TGTGCCAGCGGAGCTAGCACAGATACGCAGTATTTT.

CDR3 sequence reads: CSGQGLVGEQFF. Written as DNA, the CDR3 is TGCAGTGGGCAGGGACTAGTCGGTGAGCAGTTCTTC. V is TRBV20-1 and J is TRBJ2-1, with 8 bases matching TRBD2. The CDR3 length is 12 residues. Germline loops: CDR1 DFQATT, CDR2 SNEGSKA (reference sequence). Trimming cost V 7 bases and J 9 bases; bases outside gene matches: 8.

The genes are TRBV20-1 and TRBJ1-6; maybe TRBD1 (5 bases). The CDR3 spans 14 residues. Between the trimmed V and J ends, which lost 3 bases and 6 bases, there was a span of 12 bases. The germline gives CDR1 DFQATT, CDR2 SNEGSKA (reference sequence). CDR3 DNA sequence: TGCAGTGCTAGGTACCAGGGTCGTAATTCACCCCTCCACTTT. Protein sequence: CSARYQGRNSPLHF.

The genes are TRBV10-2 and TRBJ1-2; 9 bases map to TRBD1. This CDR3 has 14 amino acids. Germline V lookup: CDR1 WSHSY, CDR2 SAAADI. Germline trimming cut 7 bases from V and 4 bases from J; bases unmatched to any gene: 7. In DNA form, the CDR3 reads TGCGCCAGCACCTCGACAGGGGGGATCTATGGCTACACCTTC. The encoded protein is CASTSTGGIYGYTF.

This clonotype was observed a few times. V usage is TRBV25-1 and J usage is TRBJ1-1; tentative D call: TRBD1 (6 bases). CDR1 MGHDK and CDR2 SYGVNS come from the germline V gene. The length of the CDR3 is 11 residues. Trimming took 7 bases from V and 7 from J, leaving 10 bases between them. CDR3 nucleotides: TGTGCCAGCATACAGGGAAATGAAGCTTTCTTT. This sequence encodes CASIQGNEAFF.